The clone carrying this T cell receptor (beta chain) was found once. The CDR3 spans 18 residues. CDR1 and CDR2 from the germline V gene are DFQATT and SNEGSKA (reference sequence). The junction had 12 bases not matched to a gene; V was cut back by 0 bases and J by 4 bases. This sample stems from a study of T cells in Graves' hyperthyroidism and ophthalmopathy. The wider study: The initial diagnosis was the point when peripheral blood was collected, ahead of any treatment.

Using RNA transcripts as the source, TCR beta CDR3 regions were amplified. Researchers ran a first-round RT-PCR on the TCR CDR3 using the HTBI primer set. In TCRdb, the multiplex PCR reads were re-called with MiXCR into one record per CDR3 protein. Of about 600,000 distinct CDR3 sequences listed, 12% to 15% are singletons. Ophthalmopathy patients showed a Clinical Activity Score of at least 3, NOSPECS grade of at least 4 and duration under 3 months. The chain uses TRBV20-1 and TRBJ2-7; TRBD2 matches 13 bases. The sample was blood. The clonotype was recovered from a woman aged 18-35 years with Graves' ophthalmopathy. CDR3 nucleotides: TGCAGTGCTAGAGATCCTCATAGGACTAGCGGGAGTGTTTACGAGCAGTACTTC. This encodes CSARDPHRTSGSVYEQYF.